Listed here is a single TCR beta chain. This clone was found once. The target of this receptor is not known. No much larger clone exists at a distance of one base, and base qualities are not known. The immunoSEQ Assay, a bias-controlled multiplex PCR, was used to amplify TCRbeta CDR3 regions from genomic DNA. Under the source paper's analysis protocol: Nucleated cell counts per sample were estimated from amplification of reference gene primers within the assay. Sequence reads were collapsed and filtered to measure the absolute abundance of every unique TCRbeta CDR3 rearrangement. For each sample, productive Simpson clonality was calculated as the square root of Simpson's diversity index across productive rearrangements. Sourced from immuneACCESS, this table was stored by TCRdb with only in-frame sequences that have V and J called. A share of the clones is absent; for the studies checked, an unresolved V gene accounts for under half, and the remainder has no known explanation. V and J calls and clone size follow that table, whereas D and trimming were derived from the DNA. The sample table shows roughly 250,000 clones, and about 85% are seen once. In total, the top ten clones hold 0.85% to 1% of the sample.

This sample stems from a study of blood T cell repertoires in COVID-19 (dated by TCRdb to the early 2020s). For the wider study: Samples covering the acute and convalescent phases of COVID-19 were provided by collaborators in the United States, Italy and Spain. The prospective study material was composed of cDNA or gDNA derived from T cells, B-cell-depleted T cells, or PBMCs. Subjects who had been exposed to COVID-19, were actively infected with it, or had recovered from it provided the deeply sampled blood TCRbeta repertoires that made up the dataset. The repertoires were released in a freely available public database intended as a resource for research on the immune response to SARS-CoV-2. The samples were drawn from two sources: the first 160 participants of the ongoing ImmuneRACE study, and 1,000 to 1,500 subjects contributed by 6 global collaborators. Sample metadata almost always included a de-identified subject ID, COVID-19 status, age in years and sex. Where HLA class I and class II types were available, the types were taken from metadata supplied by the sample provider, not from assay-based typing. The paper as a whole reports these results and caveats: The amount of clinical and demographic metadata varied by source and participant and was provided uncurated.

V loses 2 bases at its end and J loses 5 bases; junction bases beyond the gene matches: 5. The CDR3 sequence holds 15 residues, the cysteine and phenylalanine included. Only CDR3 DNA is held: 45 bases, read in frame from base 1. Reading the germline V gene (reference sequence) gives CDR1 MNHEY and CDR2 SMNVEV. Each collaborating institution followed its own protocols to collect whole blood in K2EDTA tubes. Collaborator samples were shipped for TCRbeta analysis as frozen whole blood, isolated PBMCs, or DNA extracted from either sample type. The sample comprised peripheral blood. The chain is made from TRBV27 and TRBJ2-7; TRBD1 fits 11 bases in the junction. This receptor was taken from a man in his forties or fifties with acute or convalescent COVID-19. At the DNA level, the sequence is TGTGCCAGCAGTTTAGGACAGGGGGCGCGGAACGAGCAGTACTTC. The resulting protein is CASSLGQGARNEQYF.